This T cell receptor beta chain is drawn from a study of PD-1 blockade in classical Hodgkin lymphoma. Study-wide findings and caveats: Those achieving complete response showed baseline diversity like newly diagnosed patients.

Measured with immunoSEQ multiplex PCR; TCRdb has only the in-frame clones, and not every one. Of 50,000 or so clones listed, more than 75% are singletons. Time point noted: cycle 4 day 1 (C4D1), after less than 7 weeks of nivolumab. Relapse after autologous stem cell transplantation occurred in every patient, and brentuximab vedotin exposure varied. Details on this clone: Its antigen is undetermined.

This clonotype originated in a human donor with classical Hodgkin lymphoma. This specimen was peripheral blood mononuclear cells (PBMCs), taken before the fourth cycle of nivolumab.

CDR3 protein: CASSEGLAPLTQYF. Written as DNA, the CDR3 is TGTGCCAGCAGTGAGGGACTAGCGCCTCTTACGCAGTATTTT. The rearrangement joins TRBV2 to TRBJ2-3; 10 positions match TRBD2. The V and J ends lost 3 bases and 8 bases, in that order; junction bases with no gene match: 5. This CDR3 spans 14 amino acids. From germline, CDR1 is SNHLY and CDR2 FYNNEI.